Shown below are 21 T cell receptor beta chains from a single sample sequenced in a study of T cells in Graves' hyperthyroidism and ophthalmopathy. From RNA transcripts, TCR beta CDR3 regions were amplified. TCR CDR3 underwent first-round RT-PCR with the HTBI primer set. TCRdb reprocessed the multiplex PCR reads via MiXCR and lists one record per CDR3 protein. The profile shows more than 450,000 distinct CDR3 sequences, roughly 15% of them singletons. Sequencing input: blood. Receptor source: a woman aged 40 to 50 with Graves' hyperthyroidism.

The J gene is TRBJ2-2, the V gene TRBV7-9; D may correspond to TRBD1 or TRBD2 (6 bases each). CDR1 SEHNR and CDR2 FQNEAQ come from the germline V gene (reference sequence). This CDR3 contains 15 residues. Trimming stripped 5 bases from V and 5 bases from J, with 15 bases between. This CDR3 is CASSPRGGRTGELFF. The DNA for the CDR3 is TGTGCCAGCAGCCCCCGTGGGGGGCGGACCGGGGAGCTGTTTTTT.

This clonotype was seen many times. This rearrangement joins TRBV29-1 to TRBJ1-1, with 9 nucleotides matching TRBD1. The CDR3 length is 14 residues. The germline CDR1 and CDR2 sequences are SQVTM and ANQGSEA. The J segment lost 10 bases and the V segment lost 2 bases, leaving 11 bases of the junction unmatched. The CDR3 region is CSVENYGQGLGAFF. In DNA form, the CDR3 reads TGCAGCGTTGAAAATTACGGACAGGGGTTGGGAGCTTTCTTT. The full variable domain, with the rest looked up from reference TRBV29-1 and TRBJ1-1, is SAVISQKPSRDICQRGTSLTIQCQVDSQVTMMFWYRQQPGQSLTLIATANQGSEATYESGFVIDKFPISRPNLTFSTLTVSNMSPEDSSIYLCSVENYGQGLGAFFGQGTRLTVV.

This clonotype has ten or more counts. V gene TRBV5-1 combines with J gene TRBJ2-1; 11 positions agree with TRBD2. The V segment lost 4 bases and the J segment 9 bases; nucleotides outside the gene matches: 6. The CDR3 contains 14 residues. The germline V gene has CDR1 SGHRS and CDR2 YFSETQ. This CDR3 reads CASSPRLAGSEQFF. CDR3 DNA sequence: TGCGCCAGCAGCCCACGACTAGCGGGGAGTGAGCAGTTCTTC.

This clonotype was counted a few times. A read error may produce the germline difference seen at one junction end. The J gene is TRBJ2-2, the V gene TRBV2; D tentatively fits TRBD1 or TRBD2 (6 bases each). CDR1 SNHLY and CDR2 FYNNEI come from the germline V gene. This CDR3 has 17 residues. The CDR3 reads CASSELDGGLNTGEPFF. The CDR3 bases are TGTGCCAGCAGTGAATTGGACGGGGGCCTGAACACCGGGGAGCCGTTTTTT.

This clonotype was observed many times. The rearrangement uses TRBV7-2 and TRBJ2-7; no definite D call. V lost 0 bases and J lost 1, with 10 bases in between. Germline assignment: CDR1 SGHTA and CDR2 FQGNSA. The CDR3 runs to 15 residues. The CDR3 bases are TGTGCCAGCAGCTTAGCAATCGACTGGTCCTACGAGCAGTACTTC. Protein sequence: CASSLAIDWSYEQYF. The whole variable domain, filled in from reference TRBV7-2 and TRBJ2-7, reads GAGVSQSPSNKVTEKGKDVELRCDPISGHTALYWYRQSLGQGLEFLIYFQGNSAPDKSGLPSDRFSAERTGGSVSTLTIQRTQQEDSAVYLCASSLAIDWSYEQYFGPGTRLTVT.

This chain connects TRBV4-1 to TRBJ2-1; D not resolved. Germline CDR1 reads MGHRA; CDR2 reads YSYEKL. The CDR3 length is 15 residues. The V end lost 1 base, the J end lost 2 bases, and 9 bases lay between the germline ends. CDR3: CASSQVRGPYNEQFF. The CDR3 DNA follows: TGCGCCAGCAGCCAAGTTCGCGGCCCCTACAATGAGCAGTTCTTC.

The sample holds many counts of this clonotype. The genes are TRBV9 and TRBJ2-3; D possibly uses TRBD1 or TRBD2 (5 bases each). V was pared by 4 bases and J by 6 bases, with 21 bases between. This CDR3 comprises 16 residues. Germline V lookup: CDR1 SGDLS, CDR2 YYNGEE. CDR3 in amino acids: CASSPRADTHKDTQYF. The CDR3 bases are TGTGCCAGCAGCCCCCGAGCGGACACACACAAGGATACGCAGTATTTT.

This clonotype was seen at least ten times. The chain has TRBV28 and TRBJ2-5, with 10 bases that match TRBD2. CDR1 is MDHEN and CDR2 is SYDVKM in the germline V gene. The CDR3 extends over 15 amino acids. J gave up 4 bases and V 3 bases, and 5 bases lay outside the gene matches. In nucleotides, the CDR3 is TGTGCCAGCAGTTTGCAGCGGGAGGGTGGAGAGACCCAGTACTTC. Its translation is CASSLQREGGETQYF. Full variable domain (outside the CDR3, taken from reference TRBV28 and TRBJ2-5): DVKVTQSSRYLVKRTGEKVFLECVQDMDHENMFWYRQDPGLGLRLIYFSYDVKMKEKGDIPEGYSVSREKKERFSLILESASTNQTSMYLCASSLQREGGETQYFGPGTRLLVL.

Ten or more counts support this clonotype. The chain is built from TRBV7-8 and TRBJ1-6, with unresolved D. Trimming took off 8 bases at V and 9 bases at J, with 8 bases between the two ends. The CDR3 length is 11 residues. Germline V gives CDR1 SGHVS, CDR2 FQNEAQ. The CDR3 spells CASAVGSPLHF. The CDR3, as DNA: TGTGCCAGCGCAGTAGGTTCACCCCTCCACTTT.

At least ten counts were recorded for this clonotype. Written as DNA, the CDR3 is TGTGCCAGCAGCCAAGGAAGAAAGGGGGAGCAGTTCTTC. It yields the protein CASSQGRKGEQFF. The V call is TRBV3-1, the J call TRBJ2-1; a weak D match, TRBD1 (5 bases). With 1 base removed from V and 10 bases from J, the gap between germline ends came to 11 bases. The CDR3 is 13 residues long. The germline gives CDR1 LGHDT, CDR2 YNNKEL (reference sequence).

This chain links TRBV6-1 with TRBJ2-7, with a weak D call TRBD1 (6 bases). This CDR3 has 13 residues. In germline, CDR1 is MNHNS, CDR2 SASEGT. With 5 bases removed from V and 3 bases from J, the gap between germline ends came to 11 bases. CDR3 sequence: CASSTTGIYEQYF. The CDR3 region has the DNA TGTGCCAGCAGTACGACAGGTATCTACGAGCAGTACTTC.

V and J are TRBV7-2 and TRBJ2-2; the D gene could be TRBD1 or TRBD2 (5 bases each). Trimming took off 4 bases at V and 5 bases at J, with 14 bases between the two ends. The CDR3 runs to 15 residues. Looked up from germline, CDR1 is SGHTA and CDR2 is FQGNSA. CDR3 residues: CASSWAGTITGELFF. CDR3 sequence (DNA): TGTGCCAGCAGCTGGGCCGGGACCATTACCGGGGAGCTGTTTTTT.

This clonotype was seen ten or more times. V is TRBV7-9 and J is TRBJ2-3; no definite D call. The CDR3 loop spans 12 amino acids. CDR1 and CDR2 (germline): SEHNR, FQNEAQ (reference sequence). V dropped 6 bases and J dropped 2 bases, with 6 bases sitting between them. This chain's CDR3 is CASRAPTDTQYF. DNA of the CDR3: TGTGCCAGCAGGGCACCCACAGATACGCAGTATTTT.

This clonotype was counted ten times or more. The V call is TRBV12-3 or TRBV12-4, the J call TRBJ1-2; D gene uncertain. The CDR3 is 11 residues long. V shed 3 bases and J shed 6 bases, with 5 bases lying between them. CDR3 sequence: CASSFGDGYTF. The CDR3 nucleotides read TGTGCCAGCAGTTTTGGAGATGGCTACACCTTC.

This rearrangement joins TRBV19 to TRBJ2-2, with TRBD2 identical over 11 bases. From germline, CDR1 is LNHDA and CDR2 SQIVND (reference sequence). The V and J ends lost 4 bases and 6 bases, in that order; junction bases with no gene match: 7. The CDR3 length is 16 residues. For the CDR3, the DNA is TGTGCCAGTAGTAACTTAGCGGGAGGGCCTCCCGGGGAGCTGTTTTTT. It specifies CASSNLAGGPPGELFF.

There are many counts of this clonotype. V usage is TRBV20-1 and J usage is TRBJ2-1; 9 positions agree with TRBD1. V lost 4 bases, J lost 6 bases, and 10 bases stayed unmatched. The germline CDR1 and CDR2 sequences are DFQATT and SNEGSKA (reference sequence). This CDR3 region has 15 residues. CDR3 in DNA: TGCAGTGCTACCCCTCTAAGGACAGGGGTCAATGAGCAGTTCTTC. Its protein is CSATPLRTGVNEQFF.

This clonotype was seen ten or more times. The chain uses TRBV6-1 and TRBJ2-3, with TRBD2 matching over 7 bases. The V gene end was trimmed by 6 bases and the J gene end by 6 bases; junction bases not matched to a gene: 6. The CDR3 is made up of 13 amino acids. CDR1 and CDR2 (germline): MNHNS, SASEGT. The CDR3 sequence is CASSPGLPDTQYF. CDR3 DNA: TGTGCCAGCAGCCCGGGACTACCGGATACGCAGTATTTT.

This clonotype was seen ten or more times. V is TRBV27 and J is TRBJ2-3; D is ambiguous. The CDR3 spans 13 residues. Trimming left V 4 bases short and J 6 bases short, with 11 bases between. The germline V gene encodes CDR1 MNHEY and CDR2 SMNVEV (reference sequence). In nucleotides, the CDR3 is TGTGCCAGCAGTTCCCTAATTTCGGATACGCAGTATTTT. Residues: CASSSLISDTQYF.

This clonotype occurred many times. The rearrangement uses TRBV5-4 and TRBJ2-5; TRBD2 agrees at 8 bases. Germline-derived CDR1 and CDR2 are SGHNT and YYREEE (reference sequence). J gave up 1 base and V 1 base, and 3 bases lay outside the gene matches. The CDR3 is 15 amino acids. CDR3 nucleotide sequence: TGTGCCAGCAGCTTGCCAGGACTAGCCCAAGAGACCCAGTACTTC. This translates into CASSLPGLAQETQYF.

This chain uses TRBV30 with TRBJ2-2; 11 bases fit TRBD2. The CDR3 is 17 residues long. With V trimmed by 2 bases and J by 6 bases, 11 bases remained unmatched. Germline V CDR1 and CDR2: GTSNPN, SVGIG (reference sequence). The CDR3 protein is CAWSLSRTSGSPGELFF. As DNA, the CDR3 is TGTGCCTGGAGTCTGTCTCGCACTAGCGGGAGTCCCGGGGAGCTGTTTTTT.

This clonotype was observed a few times. The CDR3 DNA sequence: TGTGCCTGGGGGGGACACCTCTACGAGCAGTACTTC. Translation: CAWGGHLYEQYF. This chain links TRBV30 with TRBJ2-7, with D possibly being TRBD1 (6 bases). Germline V gene lookup returns CDR1 GTSNPN and CDR2 SVGIG (reference sequence). V shed 5 bases and J shed 3 bases, with 11 bases lying between them. This CDR3 spans 12 amino acids.